The 29 T cell receptor beta chains in this list originate from one sample, sequenced in a study of T cells after yellow fever vaccination. Via MiXCR, TCRdb re-called the 5' RACE reads, giving one row per CDR3 protein. The sample holds 200,000 to 250,000 distinct CDR3 sequences, approximately 3.2% seen once. The input for sequencing was CD4+ T cells sorted from PBMCs, taken 10 days after the yellow fever booster vaccination. These receptors originate from a man aged 18 to 35 who received the YFV17D yellow fever vaccine.

The gene calls are TRBV2 and TRBJ2-7, with D possibly being TRBD1 or TRBD2 (6 bases each). The CDR3 runs 15 residues. The V end lost 3 bases, the J end lost 1 base, and 13 bases lay between the germline ends. Germline V CDR1 and CDR2: SNHLY, FYNNEI. In DNA form, the CDR3 reads TGTGCCAGCAGTGAGGGCAGGGGAGGTTCCTACGAGCAGTACTTC. Amino acid sequence: CASSEGRGGSYEQYF.

At least ten counts were recorded for this clonotype. This chain links TRBV29-1 with TRBJ1-1; 7 nucleotides align to TRBD1. CDR1 and CDR2 (germline): SQVTM, ANQGSEA. The CDR3 sequence is 14 residues long. Unmatched junction bases numbered 9, after V lost 3 bases and J lost 5 bases. The CDR3 region is CSVDPTGVTTEAFF. The CDR3 DNA reads as TGCAGCGTTGACCCAACAGGGGTGACTACTGAAGCTTTCTTT.

This clonotype has ten or more counts. The V call is TRBV20-1, the J call TRBJ1-6; TRBD1 matches at 7 bases. The CDR3 is 17 amino acids. The germline V gene has CDR1 DFQATT and CDR2 SNEGSKA (reference sequence). V was clipped by 0 bases and J by 9 bases; unmatched bases: 14. The CDR3 is CSARDPRRDSIGSPLHF. The CDR3 nucleotides read TGCAGTGCTAGAGATCCAAGAAGGGACAGCATTGGTTCACCCCTCCACTTT.

This clonotype was found a few times. The chain recombines TRBV11-2 with TRBJ2-3; 12 nucleotides align to TRBD2. Per germline, CDR1 SGHAT and CDR2 FQNNGV. With 4 bases clipped from V and 5 bases from J, the junction kept 7 bases outside the gene matches. The CDR3 covers 16 residues. CDR3 in DNA: TGTGCCAGCAGCTCCTGGACTAGCGGGGTGGGAGATACGCAGTATTTT. Translation: CASSSWTSGVGDTQYF.

In its sample, this clonotype was seen a few times. The rearrangement links TRBV19 to TRBJ2-3; 7 bases are a match to TRBD1. The V segment lost 5 bases and the J segment 6 bases; nucleotides outside the gene matches: 8. The CDR3 spans 14 residues. The germline V gene has CDR1 LNHDA and CDR2 SQIVND (reference sequence). This CDR3 is CASSLQGERDTQYF. The DNA for the CDR3 is TGTGCCAGTAGTCTTCAGGGGGAACGGGATACGCAGTATTTT. Combining the CDR3 with reference TRBV19 and TRBJ2-3 gives the whole variable domain DGGITQSPKYLFRKEGQNVTLSCEQNLNHDAMYWYRQDPGQGLRLIYYSQIVNDFQKGDIAEGYSVSREKKESFPLTVTSAQKNPTAFYLCASSLQGERDTQYFGPGTRLTVL.

This clonotype was detected many times. This chain uses TRBV29-1 with TRBJ2-5; D gene unclear. There are 13 residues in the CDR3. Trimming pared 6 bases from V and 2 bases from J, leaving 13 bases between. Germline V gene sequence: CDR1 SQVTM, CDR2 ANQGSEA. This CDR3 reads CSVALGFQETQYF. For the CDR3, the DNA is TGCAGCGTGGCCCTGGGCTTTCAAGAGACCCAGTACTTC.

Ten or more counts support this clonotype. J is TRBJ2-1 and V is TRBV5-1; 9 bases map to TRBD2. Germline assignment: CDR1 SGHRS and CDR2 YFSETQ. Trimming cost V 0 bases and J 8 bases; bases outside gene matches: 6. The CDR3 has 15 amino acids. The CDR3 bases are TGCGCCAGCAGCTTGGGCGGGGGGGCTTTGGATGAGCAGTTCTTC. This sequence encodes CASSLGGGALDEQFF.

The rearrangement uses TRBV2 and TRBJ2-5; D is tentatively TRBD1 or TRBD2 (5 bases each). The CDR3 length is 13 residues. Deletions cut 5 bases from V and 5 bases from J, with 12 bases between. CDR1 and CDR2 (germline): SNHLY, FYNNEI. CDR3 in DNA: TGTGCCAGCAGTAGGGACCTCTTCGAGACCCAGTACTTC. Translating gives CASSRDLFETQYF. Drawing the rest from reference TRBV2 and TRBJ2-5, the complete variable domain is EPEVTQTPSHQVTQMGQEVILRCVPISNHLYFYWYRQILGQKVEFLVSFYNNEISEKSEIFDDQFSVERPDGSNFTLKIRSTKLEDSAMYFCASSRDLFETQYFGPGTRLLVL.

Many counts were recorded for this clonotype. The V call is TRBV12-3 or TRBV12-4, the J call TRBJ2-3; no clear D. There are 13 residues in the CDR3. V was pared by 5 bases and J by 4 bases, with 10 bases between. The CDR3 here is CASSARAPDTQYF. CDR3 nucleotide sequence: TGTGCCAGCAGTGCCAGAGCCCCAGATACGCAGTATTTT.

CDR3 amino acids: CASSLGGGRTEKLFF. DNA of the CDR3: TGCGCCAGCAGCCTCGGAGGGGGGCGGACTGAAAAACTGTTTTTT. V and J are TRBV5-1 and TRBJ1-4, with TRBD1 as a possible D gene (6 bases). Germline-derived CDR1 and CDR2 are SGHRS and YFSETQ. Trimming shortened V by 4 bases and J by 7 bases, and 17 bases separated the two germline ends. This CDR3 is 15 amino acids long.

This sequence joins TRBV7-2 and TRBJ2-7; D is ambiguous. The CDR3 runs to 12 residues. The V gene lost 4 bases and the J gene lost 2 bases, with 6 bases spanning the gap. From germline, CDR1 is SGHTA and CDR2 FQGNSA. In DNA, the CDR3 is TGTGCCAGCAGCTCTGGGACCTACGAGCAGTACGTC. The encoded protein is CASSSGTYEQYV.

The rearrangement joins TRBV7-2 to TRBJ2-1; the match to TRBD2 covers 10 bases. Germline CDR1 is SGHTA and CDR2 is FQGNSA. The CDR3 is made up of 14 amino acids. The V and J ends lost 3 bases and 6 bases, in that order; junction bases with no gene match: 2. CDR3 amino acids: CASSLGTSANEQFF. The CDR3 nucleotides read TGTGCCAGCAGCTTGGGGACTAGCGCCAATGAGCAGTTCTTC.

At least ten counts were recorded for this clonotype. The chain is built from TRBV4-3 and TRBJ2-1; TRBD2 might be the D (6 bases). Germline CDR1 reads LGHNA; CDR2 reads YSLEER. The V end was cut by 3 bases, the J end by 6 bases, with 18 bases between. The CDR3 is 16 amino acids. Written as DNA, the CDR3 is TGCGCCAGCAGCCAGATGGTTGGTCTGGGGGGCAATGAGCAGTTCTTC. Translation: CASSQMVGLGGNEQFF.

This clonotype was detected many times. The CDR3 is CASSIPVRGLRKNTEAFF. The CDR3, as DNA: TGTGCCAGCAGTATCCCCGTAAGGGGGCTTCGAAAGAACACTGAAGCTTTCTTT. This chain links TRBV12-3 or TRBV12-4 with TRBJ1-1; TRBD1 matches at 7 bases. The junction had 16 bases not matched to a gene; V was cut back by 5 bases and J by 1 base. This CDR3 is 18 amino acids long.

At least ten counts were recorded for this clonotype. Its ends do not fully match the called genes, so a read error is possible. The chain couples TRBV6-5 to TRBJ2-7; a possible D gene is TRBD1 (6 bases). The CDR3 has 15 amino acids. The germline CDR1 and CDR2 sequences are MNHEY and SVGAGI. Here the CDR3 reads CASSRGTPDSYEQYF. As DNA, the CDR3 is TGCGCCAGCAGCCGAGGGACACCGGACTCCTACGAGCAGTACTTC.

The chain has TRBV9 and TRBJ2-3; 13 nucleotides agree with TRBD2. The CDR3 extends over 16 amino acids. Germline-derived CDR1 and CDR2 are SGDLS and YYNGEE. V trimming: 4 bases; J trimming: 4 bases; junction bases outside the gene matches: 6. DNA of the CDR3: TGTGCCAGCAGCATACTAGCGGGGGGGCCGGCAGATACGCAGTATTTT. Amino acid sequence: CASSILAGGPADTQYF.

Many counts were recorded for this clonotype. This sequence joins TRBV12-3 or TRBV12-4 and TRBJ2-3, with D possibly matching TRBD2 (7 bases). With 7 bases removed from V and 2 bases from J, the gap between germline ends came to 16 bases. The CDR3 is 15 residues long. This chain's CDR3 is CASKFFGGPTDTQYF. CDR3 sequence (DNA): TGTGCCAGCAAGTTTTTCGGGGGGCCCACAGATACGCAGTATTTT.

This clonotype was seen many times. This chain connects TRBV5-1 to TRBJ1-2, with no clear D. V gave up 0 bases and J gave up 8 bases, with 11 bases separating them. Germline V gene lookup returns CDR1 SGHRS and CDR2 YFSETQ. The CDR3 is made up of 13 amino acids. The DNA of the CDR3 is TGCGCCAGCAGCTTGGGACGGAAGCCCGGCTACACCTTC. Protein: CASSLGRKPGYTF.

This clonotype was seen repeatedly, ten times or more. This chain uses TRBV20-1 with TRBJ1-6, with D maybe TRBD1 (5 bases). CDR3 length equals 13 residues. Trimming shortened V by 3 bases and J by 7 bases, and 10 bases separated the two germline ends. From germline, CDR1 is DFQATT and CDR2 SNEGSKA (reference sequence). The CDR3 DNA reads as TGCAGTGCTAGCAGGGAACGAAATTCACCCCTCCACTTT. Translation: CSASRERNSPLHF.

The chain uses TRBV14 and TRBJ2-1; D unclear. In germline, CDR1 is SGHDN, CDR2 FVKESK. The CDR3 runs 15 residues. V shed 5 bases and J shed 4 bases, with 15 bases lying between them. CDR3 region: CASSSLRADYNEQFF. CDR3 DNA sequence: TGTGCCAGCAGCTCGCTACGCGCAGATTACAATGAGCAGTTCTTC.

This clonotype appeared many times. This sequence joins TRBV11-2 and TRBJ1-3; D gene unclear. Trimming pared 3 bases from V and 0 bases from J, leaving 3 bases between. This CDR3 has 13 amino acids. Germline-derived CDR1 and CDR2 are SGHAT and FQNNGV. The CDR3 sequence: CASSFSSGNTIYF. CDR3 nucleotide sequence: TGTGCCAGCAGCTTTAGCTCTGGAAACACCATATATTTT.

CDR3 nucleotide sequence: TGCAGTGCTAGTTTAGGACTTACCCCAGATACGCAGTATTTT. Its protein product is CSASLGLTPDTQYF. The chain employs TRBV20-1 and TRBJ2-3; maybe TRBD2 (5 bases). The V and J ends lost 3 bases and 4 bases respectively, with 14 bases between them. Germline V CDR1 and CDR2: DFQATT, SNEGSKA (reference sequence). The CDR3 covers 14 residues.

This clonotype has more than one count but fewer than ten. This chain joins TRBV4-2 and TRBJ2-1; 9 bases agree with TRBD1. J was trimmed by 14 bases and V by 3 bases; bases with no gene match: 8. This CDR3 region has 13 residues. CDR1 is LGHNA, CDR2 YNFKEQ, per germline. The CDR3 nucleotides are TGTGCCAGCAGCCAGGACGGACAGGGGAAGGAGTTCTTC. Amino acid sequence: CASSQDGQGKEFF.

This clonotype was detected a few times. CDR3 loop: CASSSAMPPGLTF. The CDR3 DNA is TGTGCCAGCAGTTCAGCCATGCCTCCGGGGCTCACCTTC. V and J are TRBV6-2 or TRBV6-3 and TRBJ1-2, with D perhaps matching TRBD1 (5 bases). With 4 bases removed from V and 13 bases from J, the gap between germline ends came to 19 bases. This CDR3 contains 13 residues. The germline CDR1 and CDR2 sequences are MNHEY and SVGEGT.

The sample holds many counts of this clonotype. The chain recombines TRBV7-8 with TRBJ1-1, with D tentatively TRBD1 (5 bases). The V end was cut by 4 bases, the J end by 3 bases, with 15 bases between. This CDR3 is built from 15 residues. Per the germline V gene, CDR1 is SGHVS and CDR2 is FQNEAQ. DNA for the CDR3: TGTGCCAGCAGCTCCCCACAGGTACCGTACACTGAAGCTTTCTTT. Its translation: CASSSPQVPYTEAFF. Full variable domain (outside the CDR3, taken from reference TRBV7-8 and TRBJ1-1): GAGVSQSPRYKVAKRGQDVALRCDPISGHVSLFWYQQALGQGPEFLTYFQNEAQLDKSGLPSDRFFAERPEGSVSTLKIQRTQQEDSAVYLCASSSPQVPYTEAFFGQGTRLTVV.

The CDR3 here is CASARELAETQYF. For the CDR3, the DNA is TGTGCCAGCGCAAGGGAGTTAGCGGAGACCCAGTACTTC. V is TRBV12-3 or TRBV12-4 and J is TRBJ2-5; TRBD2 is a possible D gene (5 bases). V lost 8 bases, J lost 5 bases, and 15 bases lay in between. This CDR3 has 13 amino acids.

This clonotype was seen at least ten times. The chain has TRBV5-4 and TRBJ1-2, with 8 bases fitting TRBD1. This CDR3 contains 16 residues. The germline V gene encodes CDR1 SGHNT and CDR2 YYREEE (reference sequence). The V and J ends lost 4 bases and 10 bases, in that order; junction bases with no gene match: 18. DNA for the CDR3: TGTGCCAGCAGCGCCGGACAGGGACTAGACTTTGCTTCCTACACCTTC. The encoded protein is CASSAGQGLDFASYTF.

There are many counts of this clonotype. The rearrangement links TRBV29-1 to TRBJ2-7; D ambiguous. V dropped 6 bases and J dropped 6 bases, with 21 bases sitting between them. The CDR3 has 14 amino acids. Germline lookup yields CDR1 SQVTM and CDR2 ANQGSEA. CDR3 DNA sequence: TGCAGCGTGGACCAGATGGGTTTGGGCAGCGAGCAGTACTTC. Amino acids: CSVDQMGLGSEQYF.

This clonotype was observed at least ten times. The chain is built from TRBV18 and TRBJ2-2; TRBD1 is a possible D gene (5 bases). V was cut by 1 base and J by 0 bases, with 6 bases left in between. The CDR3 is made up of 15 amino acids. Germline-derived CDR1 and CDR2 are KGHSH and LQKENI. This CDR3 is CASSPQGTNTGELFF. Here the CDR3 DNA reads TGTGCCAGCTCACCACAGGGGACGAACACCGGGGAGCTGTTTTTT.